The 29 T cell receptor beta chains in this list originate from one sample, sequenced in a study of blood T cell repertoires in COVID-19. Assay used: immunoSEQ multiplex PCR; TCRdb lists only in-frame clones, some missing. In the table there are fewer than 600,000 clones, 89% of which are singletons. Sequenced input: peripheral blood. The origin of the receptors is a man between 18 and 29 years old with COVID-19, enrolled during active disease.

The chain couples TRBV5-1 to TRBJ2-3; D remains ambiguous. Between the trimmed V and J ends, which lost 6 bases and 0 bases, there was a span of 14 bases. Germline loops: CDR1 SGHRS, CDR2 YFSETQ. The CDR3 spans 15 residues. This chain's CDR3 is CASNPTITSTDTQYF. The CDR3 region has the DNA TGCGCCAGCAACCCGACAATAACTAGCACAGATACGCAGTATTTT.

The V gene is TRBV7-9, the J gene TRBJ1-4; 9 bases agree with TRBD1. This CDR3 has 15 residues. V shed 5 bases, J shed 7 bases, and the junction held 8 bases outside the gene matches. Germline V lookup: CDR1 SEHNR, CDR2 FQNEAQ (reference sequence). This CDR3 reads CASSTTGGSSEKLFF. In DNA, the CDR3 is TGTGCCAGCAGCACTACAGGGGGCAGTAGTGAAAAACTGTTTTTT.

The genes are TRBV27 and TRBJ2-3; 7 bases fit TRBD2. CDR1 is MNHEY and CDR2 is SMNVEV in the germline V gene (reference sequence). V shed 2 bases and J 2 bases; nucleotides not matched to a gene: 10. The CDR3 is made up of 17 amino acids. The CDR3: CASSLARFSGATDTQYF. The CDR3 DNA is TGTGCCAGCAGTTTAGCACGCTTCAGCGGGGCCACAGATACGCAGTATTTT.

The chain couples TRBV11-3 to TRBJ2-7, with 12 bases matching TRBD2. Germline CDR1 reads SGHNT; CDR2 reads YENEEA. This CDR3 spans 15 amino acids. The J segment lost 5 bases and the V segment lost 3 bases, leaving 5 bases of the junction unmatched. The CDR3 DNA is TGTGCCAGCAGCTTGACTAGCGGGAGATCCCACGAGCAGTACTTC. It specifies CASSLTSGRSHEQYF.

The CDR3 nucleotides are TGTGCCAGCAGTGCCGGGACAGGGGACTTATTCTATAATTCACCCCTCCACTTT. Protein product: CASSAGTGDLFYNSPLHF. V and J are TRBV7-9 and TRBJ1-6; 10 bases align to TRBD1. The CDR3 spans 18 residues. Germline V lookup: CDR1 SEHNR, CDR2 FQNEAQ (reference sequence). V trimming: 6 bases; J trimming: 3 bases; junction bases outside the gene matches: 11.

The CDR3 sequence: CASRKTDYGYTF. DNA for the CDR3: TGTGCCAGCAGGAAAACAGATTATGGCTACACCTTC. The rearrangement links TRBV6-5 to TRBJ1-2; D gene unclear. The CDR3 runs 12 residues. CDR1 is MNHEY, CDR2 SVGAGI, per germline. V lost 6 bases, J lost 5 bases, and 10 bases lay in between.

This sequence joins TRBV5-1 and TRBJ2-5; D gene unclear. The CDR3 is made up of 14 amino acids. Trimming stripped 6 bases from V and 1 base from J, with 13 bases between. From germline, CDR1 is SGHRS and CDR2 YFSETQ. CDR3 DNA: TGCGCCAGCAACCTTGGTATCAGCCAAGAGACCCAGTACTTC. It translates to CASNLGISQETQYF.

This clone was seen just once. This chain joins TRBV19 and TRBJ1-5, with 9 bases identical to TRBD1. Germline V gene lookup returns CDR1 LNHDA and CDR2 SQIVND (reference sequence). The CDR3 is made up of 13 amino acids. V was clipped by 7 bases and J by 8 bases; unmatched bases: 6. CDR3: CASTTGQGKPQHF. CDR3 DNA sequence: TGTGCCAGTACCACGGGACAGGGAAAGCCCCAGCATTTT.

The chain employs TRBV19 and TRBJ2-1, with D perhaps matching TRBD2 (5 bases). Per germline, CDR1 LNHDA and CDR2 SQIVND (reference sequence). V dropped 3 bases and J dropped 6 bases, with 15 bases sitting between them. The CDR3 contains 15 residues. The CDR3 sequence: CASSILSSGGNEQFF. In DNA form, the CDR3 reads TGTGCCAGTAGTATTCTGAGCAGCGGTGGCAATGAGCAGTTCTTC.

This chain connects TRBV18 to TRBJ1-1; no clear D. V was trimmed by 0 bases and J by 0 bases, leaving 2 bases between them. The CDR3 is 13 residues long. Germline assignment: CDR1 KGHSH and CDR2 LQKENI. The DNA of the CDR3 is TGTGCCAGCTCACCACCTATGAACACTGAAGCTTTCTTT. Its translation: CASSPPMNTEAFF. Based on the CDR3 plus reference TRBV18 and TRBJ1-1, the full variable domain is NAGVMQNPRHLVRRRGQEARLRCSPMKGHSHVYWYRQLPEEGLKFMVYLQKENIIDESGMPKERFSAEFPKEGPSILRIQQVVRGDSAAYFCASSPPMNTEAFFGQGTRLTVV.

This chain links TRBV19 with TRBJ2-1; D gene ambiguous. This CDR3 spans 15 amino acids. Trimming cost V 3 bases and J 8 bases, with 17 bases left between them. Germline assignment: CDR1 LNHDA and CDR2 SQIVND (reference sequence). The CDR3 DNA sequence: TGTGCCAGTAGTATTCTTCCGATCCAGGCCGATGAGCAGTTCTTC. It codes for CASSILPIQADEQFF.

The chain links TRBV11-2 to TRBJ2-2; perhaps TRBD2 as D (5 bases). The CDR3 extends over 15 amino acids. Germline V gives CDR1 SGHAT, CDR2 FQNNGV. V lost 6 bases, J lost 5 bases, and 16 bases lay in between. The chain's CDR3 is CASRTIGGRTGELFF. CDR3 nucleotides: TGTGCCAGCAGGACGATAGGAGGCCGAACCGGGGAGCTGTTTTTT.

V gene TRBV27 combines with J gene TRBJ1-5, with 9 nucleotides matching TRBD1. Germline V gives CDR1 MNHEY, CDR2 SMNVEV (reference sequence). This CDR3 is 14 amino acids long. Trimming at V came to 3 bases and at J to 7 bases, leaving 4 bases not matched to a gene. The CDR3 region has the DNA TGTGCCAGCAGTTTTGGGACAGGGATCCAGCCCCAGCATTTT. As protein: CASSFGTGIQPQHF.

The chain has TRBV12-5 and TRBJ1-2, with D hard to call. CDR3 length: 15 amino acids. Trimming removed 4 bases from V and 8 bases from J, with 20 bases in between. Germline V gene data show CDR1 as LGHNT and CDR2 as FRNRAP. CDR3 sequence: CASGSRHMEGWGYTF. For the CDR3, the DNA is TGTGCTAGTGGTTCCCGACATATGGAGGGTTGGGGCTACACCTTC.

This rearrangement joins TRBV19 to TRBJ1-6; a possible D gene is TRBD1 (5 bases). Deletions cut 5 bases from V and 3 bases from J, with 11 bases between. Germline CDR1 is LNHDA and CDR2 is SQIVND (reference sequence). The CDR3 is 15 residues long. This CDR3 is CASSARVVYNSPLHF. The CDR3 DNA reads TGTGCCAGTAGTGCCAGGGTCGTCTATAATTCACCCCTCCACTTT.

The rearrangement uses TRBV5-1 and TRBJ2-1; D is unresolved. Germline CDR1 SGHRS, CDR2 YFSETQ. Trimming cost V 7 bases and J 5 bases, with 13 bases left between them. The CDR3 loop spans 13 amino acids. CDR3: CASQPGRNNEQFF. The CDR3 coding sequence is TGCGCCAGCCAGCCCGGCAGGAACAATGAGCAGTTCTTC.

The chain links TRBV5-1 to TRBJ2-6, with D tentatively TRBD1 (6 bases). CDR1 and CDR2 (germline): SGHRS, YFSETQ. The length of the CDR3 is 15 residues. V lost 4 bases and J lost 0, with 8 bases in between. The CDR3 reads CASSQGHSGANVLTF. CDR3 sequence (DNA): TGCGCCAGCAGCCAGGGACACTCTGGGGCCAACGTCCTGACTTTC.

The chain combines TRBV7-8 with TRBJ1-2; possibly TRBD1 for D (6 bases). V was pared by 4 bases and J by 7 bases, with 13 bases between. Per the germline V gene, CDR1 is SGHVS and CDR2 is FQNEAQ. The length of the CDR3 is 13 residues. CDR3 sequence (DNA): TGTGCCAGCAGCTCGAGACAGGTTCTTGGCTACACCTTC. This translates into CASSSRQVLGYTF. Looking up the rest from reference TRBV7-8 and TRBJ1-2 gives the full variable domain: GAGVSQSPRYKVAKRGQDVALRCDPISGHVSLFWYQQALGQGPEFLTYFQNEAQLDKSGLPSDRFFAERPEGSVSTLKIQRTQQEDSAVYLCASSSRQVLGYTFGSGTRLTVV.

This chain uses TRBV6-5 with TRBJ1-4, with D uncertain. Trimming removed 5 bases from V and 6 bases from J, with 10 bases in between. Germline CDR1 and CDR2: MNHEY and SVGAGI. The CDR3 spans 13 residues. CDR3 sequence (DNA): TGTGCCAGCAGTCCTAAAGAGGATGAAAAACTGTTTTTT. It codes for CASSPKEDEKLFF.

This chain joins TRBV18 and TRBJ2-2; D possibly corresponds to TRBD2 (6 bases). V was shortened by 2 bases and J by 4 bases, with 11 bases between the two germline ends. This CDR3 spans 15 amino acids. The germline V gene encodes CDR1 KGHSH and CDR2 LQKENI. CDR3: CASSPINSGTGELFF. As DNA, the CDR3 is TGTGCCAGCTCACCAATTAATAGCGGCACCGGGGAGCTGTTTTTT.

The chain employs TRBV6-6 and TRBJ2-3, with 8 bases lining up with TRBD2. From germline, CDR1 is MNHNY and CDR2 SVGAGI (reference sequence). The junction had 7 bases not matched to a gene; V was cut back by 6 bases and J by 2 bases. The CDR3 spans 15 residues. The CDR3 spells CASSSSGAHTDTQYF. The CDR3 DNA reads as TGTGCCAGCAGCAGTAGCGGGGCACACACAGATACGCAGTATTTT.

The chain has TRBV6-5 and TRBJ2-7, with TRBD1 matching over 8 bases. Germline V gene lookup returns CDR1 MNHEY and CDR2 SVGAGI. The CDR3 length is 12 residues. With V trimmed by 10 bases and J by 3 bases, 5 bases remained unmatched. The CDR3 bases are TGTGCCACCGGGACAGGATACTACGAGCAGTACTTC. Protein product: CATGTGYYEQYF.

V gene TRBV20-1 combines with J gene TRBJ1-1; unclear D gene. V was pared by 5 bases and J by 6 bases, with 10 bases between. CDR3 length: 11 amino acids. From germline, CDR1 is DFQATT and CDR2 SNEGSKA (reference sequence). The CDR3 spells CSAPIHAEAFF. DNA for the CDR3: TGCAGTGCTCCTATTCACGCTGAAGCTTTCTTT.

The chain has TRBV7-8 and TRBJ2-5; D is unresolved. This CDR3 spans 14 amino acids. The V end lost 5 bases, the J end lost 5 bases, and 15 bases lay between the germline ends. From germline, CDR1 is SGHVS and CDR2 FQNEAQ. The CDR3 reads CASSPSARRETQYF. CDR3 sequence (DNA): TGTGCCAGCAGCCCCAGTGCTAGAAGGGAGACCCAGTACTTC.

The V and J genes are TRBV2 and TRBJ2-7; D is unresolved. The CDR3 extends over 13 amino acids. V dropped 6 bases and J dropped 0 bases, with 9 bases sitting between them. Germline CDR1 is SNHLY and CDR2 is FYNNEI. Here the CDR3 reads CASRAFSSYEQYF. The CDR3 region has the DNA TGTGCCAGCAGGGCCTTCTCCTCCTACGAGCAGTACTTC.

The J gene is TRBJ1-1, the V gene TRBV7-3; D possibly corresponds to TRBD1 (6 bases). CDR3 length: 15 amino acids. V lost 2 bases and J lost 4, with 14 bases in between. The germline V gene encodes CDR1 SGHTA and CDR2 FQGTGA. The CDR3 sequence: CASSLVGKGVTEAFF. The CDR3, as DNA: TGTGCCAGCAGCTTAGTTGGTAAGGGGGTCACTGAAGCTTTCTTT.

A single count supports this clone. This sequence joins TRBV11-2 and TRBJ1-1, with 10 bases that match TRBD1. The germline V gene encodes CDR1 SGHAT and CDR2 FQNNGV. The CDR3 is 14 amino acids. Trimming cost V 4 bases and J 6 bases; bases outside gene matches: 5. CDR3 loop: CASSSDRGRAEAFF. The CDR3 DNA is TGTGCCAGCAGCTCAGACAGGGGGCGAGCTGAAGCTTTCTTT. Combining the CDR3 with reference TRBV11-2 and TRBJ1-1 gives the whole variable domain EAGVAQSPRYKIIEKRQSVAFWCNPISGHATLYWYQQILGQGPKLLIQFQNNGVVDDSQLPKDRFSAERLKGVDSTLKIQPAKLEDSAVYLCASSSDRGRAEAFFGQGTRLTVV.

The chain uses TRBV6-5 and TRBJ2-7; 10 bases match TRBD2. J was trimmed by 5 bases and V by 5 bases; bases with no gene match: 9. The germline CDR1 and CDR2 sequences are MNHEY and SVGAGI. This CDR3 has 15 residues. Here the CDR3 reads CASSPSGRASHEQYF. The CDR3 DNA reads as TGTGCCAGCAGTCCAAGCGGGAGGGCCAGCCACGAGCAGTACTTC.

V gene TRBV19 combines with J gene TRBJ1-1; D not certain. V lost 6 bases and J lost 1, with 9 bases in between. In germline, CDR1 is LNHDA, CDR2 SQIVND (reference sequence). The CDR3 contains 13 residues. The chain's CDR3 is CASRLPWNTEAFF. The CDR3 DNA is TGTGCCAGTAGACTGCCTTGGAACACTGAAGCTTTCTTT.